This TCR beta chain was captured in a study of CXCR3-negative and CXCR3-positive naive CD8 T cells. About the study: The total count of TRB reads reached 120 million to 150 million, and each library contributed about 1.5 +/- 0.3 million. General study points: More hydrophobic TRB CDR3s were found in CXCR3-positive naive cells than in CXCR3-negative naive cells.

Naive CD8+ T lymphocytes were specified as CD45RO-CCR7+CD27+CD95-. Libraries were UMI-labeled 5' RACE TRB cDNA. After re-calling the 5' RACE reads, TCRdb lists one entry per CDR3 protein, DNA absent. The sample holds several thousand distinct CDR3 sequences. CDR3 length equals 15 residues. From germline, CDR1 is SGDLS and CDR2 YYNGEE. As for this clonotype: Its antigen remains unidentified.

J is TRBJ2-4 and V is TRBV9; the TRBD1 assignment by TCRdb is unverifiable without DNA. This sequence originates from a human donor in good health. Some clones in this sample may be carry-over from other donors' samples. Sequenced: naive CXCR3- CD8+ T cells from blood. Indicated subset: CD45RO-CCR7+CD27+CD95- naive CD8+ T cells lacking CXCR3 (TNR3-). The CDR3 spells CASSVGGAEGNIQYF.